The 13 T cell receptor beta chains presented below share a single source sample, sequenced in a study of shared clonotypes between healthy human individuals. The repertoire was sequenced with immunoSEQ multiplex PCR; TCRdb's copy has only in-frame clones and lacks some. The table shows about 2.4 million clones, with around nine tenths occurring only once. The source material was naive CD4+ T cells sorted from blood. Specified subset: CD45RA+ positively selected. These receptors were taken from a man younger than 35 in good health.

This clone was detected once. This chain's CDR3 is CASRTVQETQYF. CDR3 nucleotide sequence: TGTGCCAGTAGGACAGTCCAAGAGACCCAGTACTTC. The chain employs TRBV28 and TRBJ2-5; maybe TRBD1 (6 bases). V shed 9 bases and J shed 1 base, with 9 bases lying between them. Germline V gene lookup returns CDR1 MDHEN and CDR2 SYDVKM. The CDR3 extends over 12 amino acids.

The chain couples TRBV7-9 to TRBJ2-5; D might be TRBD2 (5 bases). Germline assignment: CDR1 SEHNR and CDR2 FQNEAQ (reference sequence). V lost 1 base and J lost 11, with 11 bases in between. This CDR3 comprises 12 residues. The CDR3: CASSLELGEQYF. The CDR3 nucleotides are TGTGCCAGCAGCTTAGAGCTTGGGGAGCAGTACTTC.

V gene TRBV20-1 combines with J gene TRBJ2-7; D may be TRBD1 or TRBD2 (5 bases each). The CDR3 has 11 amino acids. CDR1 is DFQATT and CDR2 is SNEGSKA in the germline V gene (reference sequence). The V and J ends lost 5 bases and 7 bases respectively, with 12 bases between them. DNA for the CDR3: TGCAGTGCTGGTATTTGGGGGGAGCAGTACTTC. This translates into CSAGIWGEQYF.

V gene TRBV9 combines with J gene TRBJ1-3; 7 bases agree with TRBD1. The CDR3 sequence is 14 residues long. Germline CDR1 is SGDLS and CDR2 is YYNGEE. V shed 4 bases and J 4 bases; nucleotides not matched to a gene: 5. The CDR3, as DNA: TGTGCCAGCAGCCGAGACAGGGCCGGAAACACCATATATTTT. Amino acids: CASSRDRAGNTIYF.

V usage is TRBV10-3 and J usage is TRBJ2-7, with unresolved D. This CDR3 spans 15 amino acids. Germline loops: CDR1 ENHRY, CDR2 SYGVKD. The V end lost 2 bases, the J end lost 4 bases, and 15 bases lay between the germline ends. CDR3 bases: TGTGCCATCAGTGAGGTCCCCCCCAGCGTTTACGAGCAGTACTTC. Its protein is CAISEVPPSVYEQYF.

The rearrangement uses TRBV28 and TRBJ2-2; 8 bases are a match to TRBD2. V lost 6 bases to trimming and J lost 8 bases; unmatched junction nucleotides: 8. This CDR3 comprises 14 residues. Germline V gene lookup returns CDR1 MDHEN and CDR2 SYDVKM. DNA of the CDR3: TGTGCCAGCAGACTAAGCGGGGGAAGGGGGGAGCTGTTTTTT. The encoded protein is CASRLSGGRGELFF. The full variable domain, its missing parts supplied by reference TRBV28 and TRBJ2-2, is DVKVTQSSRYLVKRTGEKVFLECVQDMDHENMFWYRQDPGLGLRLIYFSYDVKMKEKGDIPEGYSVSREKKERFSLILESASTNQTSMYLCASRLSGGRGELFFGEGSRLTVL.

The chain uses TRBV5-8 and TRBJ1-3; D may be TRBD1 (6 bases). The CDR3 loop spans 15 amino acids. Looked up from germline, CDR1 is SGHTS and CDR2 is YDEGEE. Trimming removed 4 bases from V and 3 bases from J, with 14 bases in between. In DNA, the CDR3 is TGTGCCAGCAGCCGCCGGGGGGCTGGTGGAAACACCATATATTTT. It codes for CASSRRGAGGNTIYF. The full variable domain, with the rest looked up from reference TRBV5-8 and TRBJ1-3, is EAGVTQSPTHLIKTRGQQATLRCSPISGHTSVYWYQQALGLGLQFLLWYDEGEERNRGNFPPRFSGRQFPNYSSELNVNALELEDSALYLCASSRRGAGGNTIYFGEGSWLTVV.

This chain joins TRBV6-4 and TRBJ1-1, with D maybe TRBD1 (6 bases). V lost 9 bases and J lost 1, with 18 bases in between. The germline gives CDR1 MRHNA, CDR2 SNTAGT. This CDR3 comprises 15 residues. The CDR3 DNA follows: TGTGCCAGGGAGGAGCATGGACAGAGGAACACTGAAGCTTTCTTT. It specifies CAREEHGQRNTEAFF.

The rearrangement joins TRBV9 to TRBJ2-2; TRBD2 matches at 9 bases. The CDR3 covers 17 residues. The germline CDR1 and CDR2 sequences are SGDLS and YYNGEE. The trim removed 2 bases at V and 7 bases at J, leaving 12 bases unmatched. Here the CDR3 reads CASSVQPGLATGGELFF. The CDR3 DNA sequence: TGTGCCAGCAGCGTTCAACCGGGACTAGCTACCGGCGGGGAGCTGTTTTTT.

This clone was picked up one time. This chain uses TRBV10-3 with TRBJ2-7; D possibly corresponds to TRBD2 (5 bases). The CDR3 contains 15 residues. Trimming cost V 3 bases and J 2 bases, with 14 bases left between them. Germline values: CDR1 ENHRY, CDR2 SYGVKD. The CDR3 region has the DNA TGTGCCATCAGTGACCCCCGCAGGACTCCCTACGAGCAGTACTTC. Protein: CAISDPRRTPYEQYF.

The V call is TRBV11-3, the J call TRBJ2-7; tentatively, D is TRBD2 (6 bases). The V gene's germline CDR1 is SGHNT and CDR2 YENEEA. Trimming took 5 bases from V and 1 from J, leaving 15 bases between them. The CDR3 contains 15 residues. CDR3 residues: CASSKNRDSSYEQYF. In DNA form, the CDR3 reads TGTGCCAGCAGCAAAAACCGGGACTCTTCCTACGAGCAGTACTTC.

This clone has just one count. This CDR3 is also generated by other DNA sequences in the sample. The chain couples TRBV7-2 to TRBJ1-1; D unclear. There are 13 residues in the CDR3. Germline V gene sequence: CDR1 SGHTA, CDR2 FQGNSA. The V end lost 5 bases, the J end lost 1 base, and 8 bases lay between the germline ends. CDR3 sequence (DNA): TGTGCCAGCAGCCTTAATTCGAACACTGAAGCTTTCTTT. Translated, it gives CASSLNSNTEAFF.

This rearrangement joins TRBV19 to TRBJ1-2, with D perhaps TRBD1 (6 bases). From germline, CDR1 is LNHDA and CDR2 SQIVND (reference sequence). Trimming shortened V by 5 bases and J by 7 bases, and 20 bases separated the two germline ends. The CDR3 consists of 15 residues. CDR3 sequence (DNA): TGTGCCAGTAGTTCCCCCGGGACATCCGTTGGTGGCTACACCTTC. Amino acids: CASSSPGTSVGGYTF.